This T cell receptor beta chain derives from a study of T cell responses to AZD1222 COVID-19 vaccine. With 9 bases removed from V and 3 bases from J, the gap between germline ends came to 17 bases. This CDR3 comprises 16 residues. CDR1 and CDR2 from the germline V gene are KGHDR and SFDVKD. The repertoire was sequenced with immunoSEQ multiplex PCR; TCRdb's copy has only in-frame clones and lacks some. The data contain around 120,000 clones, about 85% of them singletons. The sample was peripheral blood, taken 28 days after the second AZD1222 dose. The receptor comes from an adult who received the AZD1222 COVID-19 vaccine. The J gene is TRBJ2-6, the V gene TRBV24-1; D might be TRBD1 (6 bases). The CDR3 DNA sequence: TGTGCCACCTCTTTGTCAACAGGGAATGGGGCCAACGTCCTGACTTTC. Translated, it gives CATSLSTGNGANVLTF.